Listed here is a single T cell receptor (beta chain). Its matching antigen is unknown. This sample was included in a study of cytomegalovirus exposure and HLA in healthy donors. Study results and caveats: A classifier reportedly called cytomegalovirus status with high sensitivity and specificity. Some TCR beta chains (164 of them) were listed as cytomegalovirus-associated.

With 6 bases removed from V and 4 bases from J, the gap between germline ends came to 16 bases. The CDR3 covers 15 residues. The V gene's germline CDR1 is MNHNS and CDR2 SASEGT. Sequencing was performed with immunoSEQ multiplex PCR; in TCRdb, only in-frame clones are kept and a portion is missing. The sample has about 71,000 clones; 94% are singletons. The origin of this receptor is a woman aged 18-35 years in good health and CMV-seronegative. This sequence joins TRBV6-1 and TRBJ2-1; weak D call: TRBD1 (5 bases). The sample taken for sequencing was PBMCs. CDR3 nucleotide sequence: TGTGCCAGCAGAAGTAGAGACAGTAAATACAATGAGCAGTTCTTC. This sequence encodes CASRSRDSKYNEQFF.